This TCR beta chain emerged from a study of T cell responses to AZD1222 COVID-19 vaccine. Trimming took off 6 bases at V and 0 bases at J, with 8 bases between the two ends. Germline V gene sequence: CDR1 WSHSY, CDR2 SAAADI. The CDR3 length is 14 residues. TCRdb's copy holds only in-frame clones and misses some; the assay was immunoSEQ multiplex PCR. This table has around 80,000 clones, approximately 85% appearing once. In regard to this clone: Its antigen is still unknown.

Broader study findings: White British people made up most donors, females outnumbered males, and clonal diversity was possibly underestimated. Researchers took repertoire samples only after the peak T cell response had come.

This TCR came from an adult who received the AZD1222 COVID-19 vaccine. V usage is TRBV10-2 and J usage is TRBJ1-4; D not certain. This specimen was peripheral blood, taken 28 days after the second AZD1222 dose. The CDR3 region is CASRPGTTNEKLFF. Here the CDR3 DNA reads TGCGCCAGCAGACCGGGTACAACTAATGAAAAACTGTTTTTT.